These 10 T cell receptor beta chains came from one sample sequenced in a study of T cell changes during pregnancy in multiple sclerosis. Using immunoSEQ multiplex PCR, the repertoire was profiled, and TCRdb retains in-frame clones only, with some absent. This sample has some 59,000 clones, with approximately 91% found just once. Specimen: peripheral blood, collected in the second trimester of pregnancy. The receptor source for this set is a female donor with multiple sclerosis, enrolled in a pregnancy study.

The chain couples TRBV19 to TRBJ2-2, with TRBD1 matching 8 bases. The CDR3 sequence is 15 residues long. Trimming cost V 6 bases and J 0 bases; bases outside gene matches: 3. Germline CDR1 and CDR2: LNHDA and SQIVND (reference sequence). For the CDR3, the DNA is TGTGCCAGTAGCCACAGGGGGACGAACACCGGGGAGCTGTTTTTT. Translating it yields CASSHRGTNTGELFF.

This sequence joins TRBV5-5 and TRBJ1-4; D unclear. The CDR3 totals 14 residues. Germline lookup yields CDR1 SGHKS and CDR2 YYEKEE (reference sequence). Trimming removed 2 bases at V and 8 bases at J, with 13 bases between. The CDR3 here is CASSLGPEGEKLFF. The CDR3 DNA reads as TGTGCCAGCAGCTTAGGTCCCGAGGGCGAAAAACTGTTTTTT.

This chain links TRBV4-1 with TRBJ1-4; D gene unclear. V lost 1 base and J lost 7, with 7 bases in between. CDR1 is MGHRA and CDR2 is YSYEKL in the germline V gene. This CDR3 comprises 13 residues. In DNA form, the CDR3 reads TGCGCCAGCAGCCAAGTTATAGTTGAAAAACTGTTTTTT. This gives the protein CASSQVIVEKLFF.

CDR3 region: CASSLAGRQENTGELFF. In DNA, the CDR3 is TGCGCCAGCAGCTTGGCCGGTAGGCAGGAAAACACCGGGGAGCTGTTTTTT. This chain links TRBV5-1 with TRBJ2-2, with D uncertain. The CDR3 spans 17 residues. V was cut by 0 bases and J by 2 bases, with 14 bases left in between. Germline CDR1 reads SGHRS; CDR2 reads YFSETQ.

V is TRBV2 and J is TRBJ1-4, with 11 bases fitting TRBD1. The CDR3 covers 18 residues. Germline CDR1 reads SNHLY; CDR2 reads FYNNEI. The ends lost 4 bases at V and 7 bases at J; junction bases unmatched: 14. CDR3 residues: CASSATGTGGSYGEKLFF. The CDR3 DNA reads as TGTGCCAGCAGTGCTACCGGGACAGGGGGTAGTTATGGTGAAAAACTGTTTTTT.

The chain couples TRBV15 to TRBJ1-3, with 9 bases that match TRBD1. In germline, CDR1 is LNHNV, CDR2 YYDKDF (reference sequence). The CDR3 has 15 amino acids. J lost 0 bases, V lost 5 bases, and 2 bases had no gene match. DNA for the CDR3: TGTGCCACCAGCCGGGACAGGGTCTCTGGAAACACCATATATTTT. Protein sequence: CATSRDRVSGNTIYF.

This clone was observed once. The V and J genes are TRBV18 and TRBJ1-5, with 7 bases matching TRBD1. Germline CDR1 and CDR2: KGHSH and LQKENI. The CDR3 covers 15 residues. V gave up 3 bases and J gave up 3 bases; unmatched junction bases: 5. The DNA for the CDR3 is TGTGCCAGCTCACCCGGGGGACAGTTCAATCAGCCCCAGCATTTT. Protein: CASSPGGQFNQPQHF.

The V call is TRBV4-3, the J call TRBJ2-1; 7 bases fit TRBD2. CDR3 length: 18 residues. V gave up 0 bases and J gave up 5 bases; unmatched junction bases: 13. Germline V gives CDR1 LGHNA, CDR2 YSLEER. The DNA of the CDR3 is TGCGCCAGCAGCCAAGAGTGGGCCGGGTGGCTAGCGGACAATGAGCAGTTCTTC. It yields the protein CASSQEWAGWLADNEQFF.

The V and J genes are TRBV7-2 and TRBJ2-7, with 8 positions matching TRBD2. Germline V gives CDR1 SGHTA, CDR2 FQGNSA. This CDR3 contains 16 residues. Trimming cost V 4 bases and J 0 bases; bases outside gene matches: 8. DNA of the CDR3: TGTGCCAGCAGCTGGAGTCCCGGGACTAGCTCCTACGAGCAGTACTTC. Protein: CASSWSPGTSSYEQYF.

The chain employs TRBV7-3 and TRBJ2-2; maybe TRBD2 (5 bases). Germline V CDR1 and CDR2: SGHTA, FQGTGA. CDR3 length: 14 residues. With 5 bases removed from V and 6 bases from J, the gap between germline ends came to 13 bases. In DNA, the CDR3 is TGTGCCAGCAGCCTACGAGGCGGGCCCGGGGAGCTGTTTTTT. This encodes CASSLRGGPGELFF.